This T cell receptor beta chain was recovered during a study of T cell repertoires in aging, cancer and after chemotherapy. Study conclusions and caveats: Compared with age-matched healthy donors, untreated hematological or solid cancer patients showed higher blood TCR clonality.

The template was genomic DNA from peripheral blood, not RNA. Germline-derived CDR1 and CDR2 are SQVTM and ANQGSEA. V dropped 6 bases and J dropped 3 bases, with 11 bases sitting between them. The CDR3 has 12 residues. Multiplex touch-down PCR with TRB-A/B primers amplified rearranged V-D-J TRB sequences. TCRdb recomputed calls from the multiplex PCR reads with MiXCR, one row per CDR3 protein. The sample lists approximately 2,300 distinct CDR3 sequences; about 40% were seen once. This clonotype was counted only a few times. No antigen is known for it. This sequence originates from a human donor with a solid tumor. The sequenced sample consisted of blood. The rearrangement links TRBV29-1 to TRBJ2-5; D unresolved. As DNA, the CDR3 is TGCAGCGTCGCTCGAGTGGAAGAGACCCAGTACTTC. It codes for CSVARVEETQYF.